This T cell receptor beta chain was sequenced for a study of blood T cells in healthy people across ages. Study observations and caveats: Using unsorted PBMCs precluded a conclusive naive versus antigen-experienced comparison.

Alongside a J-beta primer mix, a sample-barcoded 5' primer served in a second PCR lasting 7 to 11 cycles. Tagging of each cDNA molecule was performed by a template-switch adaptor with 12 random nucleotides. TCRdb independently ran MiXCR on the 5' RACE reads; one entry per CDR3 protein. The sample lists hundreds of thousands of distinct CDR3 sequences, 40% to 50% occurring once. As for this clonotype: What it binds is not known. A read error may account for a junction end that differs from germline.

All donors came from Russia, were Caucasian and healthy, and spanned ages roughly 6 to 95. The receptor comes from a man aged 55 to 69 in good health. Sequenced: blood.

The CDR3 DNA sequence: TGTGCCAGCGGCTTTTGGACTAGCGGGGTCCCGAACACCGGGGAGCTGTTTTTT. Its protein product is CASGFWTSGVPNTGELFF. The V gene is TRBV11-2, the J gene TRBJ2-2; TRBD2 matches at 12 bases. The CDR3 has 18 residues. Germline V gives CDR1 SGHAT, CDR2 FQNNGV.